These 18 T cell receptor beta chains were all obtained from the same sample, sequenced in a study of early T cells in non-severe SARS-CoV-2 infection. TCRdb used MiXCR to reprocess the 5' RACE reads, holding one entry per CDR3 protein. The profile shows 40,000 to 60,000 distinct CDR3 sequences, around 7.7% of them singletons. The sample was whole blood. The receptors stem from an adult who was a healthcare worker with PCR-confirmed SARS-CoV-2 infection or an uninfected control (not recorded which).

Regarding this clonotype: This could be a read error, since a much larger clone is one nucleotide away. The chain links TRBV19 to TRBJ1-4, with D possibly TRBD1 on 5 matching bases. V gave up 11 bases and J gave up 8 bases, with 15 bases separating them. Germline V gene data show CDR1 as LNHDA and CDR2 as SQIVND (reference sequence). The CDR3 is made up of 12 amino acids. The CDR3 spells CARDGDQEKLFF. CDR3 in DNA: TGTGCCCGGGACGGGGATCAAGAAAAACTGTTTTTT.

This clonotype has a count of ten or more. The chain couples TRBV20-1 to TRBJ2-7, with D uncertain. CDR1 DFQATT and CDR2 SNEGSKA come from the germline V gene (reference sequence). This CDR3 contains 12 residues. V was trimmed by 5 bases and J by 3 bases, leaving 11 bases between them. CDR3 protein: CSAPDNIYEQYF. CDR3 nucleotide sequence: TGCAGTGCTCCAGACAACATCTACGAGCAGTACTTC.

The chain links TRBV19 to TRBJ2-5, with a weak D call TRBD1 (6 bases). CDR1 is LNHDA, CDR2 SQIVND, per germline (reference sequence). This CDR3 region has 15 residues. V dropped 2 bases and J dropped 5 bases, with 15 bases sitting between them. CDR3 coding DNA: TGTGCCAGTAGTATACAAACAGGGATTGCGGAGACCCAGTACTTC. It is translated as CASSIQTGIAETQYF.

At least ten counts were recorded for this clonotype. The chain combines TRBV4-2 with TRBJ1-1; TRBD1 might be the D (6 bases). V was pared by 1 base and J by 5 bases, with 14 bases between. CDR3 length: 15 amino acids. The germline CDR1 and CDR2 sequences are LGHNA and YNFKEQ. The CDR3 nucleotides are TGTGCCAGCAGCCAAGGCGACCAGGGGCGGACTGAAGCTTTCTTT. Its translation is CASSQGDQGRTEAFF.

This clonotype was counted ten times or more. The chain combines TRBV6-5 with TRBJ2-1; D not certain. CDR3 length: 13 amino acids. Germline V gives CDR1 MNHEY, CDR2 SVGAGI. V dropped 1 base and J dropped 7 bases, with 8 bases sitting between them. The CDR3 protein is CASSYFGTNEQFF. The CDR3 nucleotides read TGTGCCAGCAGTTACTTCGGAACGAATGAGCAGTTCTTC.

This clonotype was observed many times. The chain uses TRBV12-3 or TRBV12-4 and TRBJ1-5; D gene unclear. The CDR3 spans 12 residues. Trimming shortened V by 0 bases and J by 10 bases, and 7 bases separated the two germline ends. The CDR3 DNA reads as TGTGCCAGCAGTTTAGCCGGGTCCCCCCAGCATTTT. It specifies CASSLAGSPQHF.

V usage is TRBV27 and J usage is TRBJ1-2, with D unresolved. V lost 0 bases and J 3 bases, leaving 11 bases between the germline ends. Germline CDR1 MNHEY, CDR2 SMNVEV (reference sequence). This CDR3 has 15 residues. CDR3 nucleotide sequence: TGTGCCAGCAGTTTATCCTACAGTCCGGACTATGGCTACACCTTC. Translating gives CASSLSYSPDYGYTF.

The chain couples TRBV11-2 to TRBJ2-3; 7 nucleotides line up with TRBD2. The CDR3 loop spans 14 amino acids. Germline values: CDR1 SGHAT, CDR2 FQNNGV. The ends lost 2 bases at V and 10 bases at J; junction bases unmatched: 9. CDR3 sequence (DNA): TGTGCCAGCAGCTTAATTAGACTAGCTGTTTCGCAGTATTTT. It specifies CASSLIRLAVSQYF.

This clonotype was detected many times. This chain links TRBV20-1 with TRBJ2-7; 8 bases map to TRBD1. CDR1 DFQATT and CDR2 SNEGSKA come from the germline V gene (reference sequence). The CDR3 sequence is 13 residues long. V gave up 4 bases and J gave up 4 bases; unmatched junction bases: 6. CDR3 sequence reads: CSAMRTGLYEQYF. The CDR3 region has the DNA TGCAGTGCTATGCGGACAGGGTTATACGAGCAGTACTTC.

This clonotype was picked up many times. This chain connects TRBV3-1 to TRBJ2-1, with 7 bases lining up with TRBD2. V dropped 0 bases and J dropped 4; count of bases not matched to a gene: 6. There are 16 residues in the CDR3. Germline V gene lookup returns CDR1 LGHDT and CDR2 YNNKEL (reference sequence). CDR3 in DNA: TGTGCCAGCAGCCAAGACCGGGGAGGGGTATACAATGAGCAGTTCTTC. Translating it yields CASSQDRGGVYNEQFF.

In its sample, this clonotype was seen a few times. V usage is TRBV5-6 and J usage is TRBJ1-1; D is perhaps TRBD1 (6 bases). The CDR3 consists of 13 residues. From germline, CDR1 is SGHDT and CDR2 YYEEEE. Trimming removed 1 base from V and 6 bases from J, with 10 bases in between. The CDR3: CASSLSEGAEAFF. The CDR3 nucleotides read TGTGCCAGCAGCTTGTCGGAGGGGGCTGAAGCTTTCTTT. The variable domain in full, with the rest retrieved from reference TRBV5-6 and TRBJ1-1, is DAGVTQSPTHLIKTRGQQVTLRCSPKSGHDTVSWYQQALGQGPQFIFQYYEEEERQRGNFPDRFSGHQFPNYSSELNVNALLLGDSALYLCASSLSEGAEAFFGQGTRLTVV.

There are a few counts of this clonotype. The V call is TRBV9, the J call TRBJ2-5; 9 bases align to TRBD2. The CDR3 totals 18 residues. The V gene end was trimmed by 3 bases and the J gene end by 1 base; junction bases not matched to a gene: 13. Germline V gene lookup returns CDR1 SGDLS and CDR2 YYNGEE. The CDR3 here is CASSETGLAGTFQETQYF. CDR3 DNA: TGTGCCAGCAGCGAGACGGGGCTAGCGGGGACCTTCCAAGAGACCCAGTACTTC.

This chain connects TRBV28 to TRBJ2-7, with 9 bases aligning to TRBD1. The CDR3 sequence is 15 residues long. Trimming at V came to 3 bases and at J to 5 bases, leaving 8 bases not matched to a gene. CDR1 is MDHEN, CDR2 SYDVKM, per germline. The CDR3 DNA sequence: TGTGCCAGCAGTTTGTCGGGACAGGGTGTCCACGAGCAGTACTTC. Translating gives CASSLSGQGVHEQYF.

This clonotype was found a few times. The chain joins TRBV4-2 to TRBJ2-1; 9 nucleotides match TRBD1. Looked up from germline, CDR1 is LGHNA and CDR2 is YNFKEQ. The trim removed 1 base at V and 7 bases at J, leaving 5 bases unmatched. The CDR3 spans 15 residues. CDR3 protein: CASSQATGQGNEQFF. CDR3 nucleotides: TGTGCCAGCAGCCAAGCAACCGGACAGGGGAATGAGCAGTTCTTC.

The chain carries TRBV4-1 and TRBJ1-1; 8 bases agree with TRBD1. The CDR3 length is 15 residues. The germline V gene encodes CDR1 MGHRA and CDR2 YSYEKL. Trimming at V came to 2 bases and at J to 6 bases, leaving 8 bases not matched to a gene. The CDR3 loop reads CASSQSSTGVAEAFF. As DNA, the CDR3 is TGCGCCAGCAGCCAAAGTTCGACAGGGGTTGCTGAAGCTTTCTTT.

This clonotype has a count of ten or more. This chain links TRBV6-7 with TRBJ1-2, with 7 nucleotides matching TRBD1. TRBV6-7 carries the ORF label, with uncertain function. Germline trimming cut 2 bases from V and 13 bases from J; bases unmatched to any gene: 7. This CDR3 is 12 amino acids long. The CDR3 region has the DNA TGTGCCAGCAGTTACACCCGACAGGGAACCACCTTC. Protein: CASSYTRQGTTF.

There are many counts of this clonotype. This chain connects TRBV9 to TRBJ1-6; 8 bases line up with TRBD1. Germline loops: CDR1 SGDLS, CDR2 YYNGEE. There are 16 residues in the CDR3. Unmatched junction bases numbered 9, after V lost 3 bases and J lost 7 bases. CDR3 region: CASSGLQGEKNSPLHF. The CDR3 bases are TGTGCCAGCAGCGGACTACAGGGGGAGAAAAATTCACCCCTCCACTTT.

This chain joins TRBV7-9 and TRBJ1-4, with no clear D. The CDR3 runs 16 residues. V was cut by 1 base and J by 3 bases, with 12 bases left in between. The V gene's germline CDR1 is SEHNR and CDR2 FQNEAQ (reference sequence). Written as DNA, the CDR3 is TGTGCCAGCAGCTTAGTTCCAGATCGGCCTAATGAAAAACTGTTTTTT. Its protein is CASSLVPDRPNEKLFF.